This T cell receptor (beta chain) originates from a study of blood T cell repertoires in COVID-19. Turning to the study itself: Sites across the United States, Italy and Spain contributed samples from acute and convalescent COVID-19. T cells, B-cell-depleted T cells, or PBMCs provided the cDNA or gDNA that served as material.

V trimming: 6 bases; J trimming: 5 bases; junction bases outside the gene matches: 6. The CDR3 contains 15 residues. Study processing details: Amplifying reference gene primers gave estimates of nucleated cell counts. Here immunoSEQ multiplex PCR was the method, and the copy in TCRdb shows in-frame clones only, minus some. That table supplies the V and J calls and clone size; D and trimming were determined from the DNA. Altogether about 270,000 clones are present, about 87% being singletons, with the ten largest covering 0.95% to 1.5%. Living in about 25 US areas, the participants were between about 18 and 100 years of age.

The sample comprised PBMCs or T cells enriched from blood (not recorded which). The rearrangement joins TRBV23-1 to TRBJ2-2; TRBD1 agrees at 10 bases. TRBV23-1 is flagged as an ORF with uncertain function. The clonotype comes from a woman between 35 and 50 years old with acute COVID-19. The CDR3 spells CASSSGTGETGELFF. CDR3 bases: TGCGCCAGCAGCTCCGGGACAGGGGAGACCGGGGAGCTGTTTTTT.